The 3 T cell receptor beta chains listed next were all sequenced from one sample in a study of T-cell memory formation after mild COVID-19 (dated by TCRdb to the early 2020s). The method behind the library was 5' RACE. Sequencing was carried out with an Illumina NovaSeq 6000. TCRdb ran its own pipeline on the public reads, namely fastp trimming at Q25 and MiXCR clone calling, and kept in-frame beta chains. Each entry is one CDR3 protein sequence, shown with its most common DNA and genes. This sample lists a few hundred thousand distinct CDR3 sequences; about 20% were detected once. About 8.7% of the sample comes from the top ten. The sequencing input was PBMCs or a T cell subset sorted from them (not recorded which). The receptors shown here come from an adult woman who had mild COVID-19 (a few samples of this study predate the infection). The sample titles of this study are shuffled in the database, so cell type and time point are left out; the donor was told from shared clones.

This clonotype has just a few counts. The rearrangement joins TRBV19 to TRBJ2-7, with 8 bases aligning to TRBD2. The V gene end was trimmed by 7 bases and the J gene end by 2 bases; junction bases not matched to a gene: 10. CDR3 length: 15 amino acids. CDR1 and CDR2 (germline): LNHDA, SQIVND (reference sequence). CDR3 bases: TGTGCCAGTAAGGCTGAGGTAGCGGGGCCCTACGAGCAGTACTTC. It specifies CASKAEVAGPYEQYF.

The table lists this clonotype with a few counts. The rearrangement uses TRBV7-9 and TRBJ2-7; D tentatively fits TRBD1 or TRBD2 (6 bases each). V was pared by 2 bases and J by 3 bases, with 20 bases between. This CDR3 comprises 17 residues. Germline CDR1 SEHNR, CDR2 FQNEAQ (reference sequence). CDR3 residues: CASSLRTSWGLYYEQYF. The CDR3 DNA reads as TGTGCCAGCAGCTTAAGAACTAGCTGGGGGCTTTACTACGAGCAGTACTTC.

This chain uses TRBV12-3 or TRBV12-4 with TRBJ2-1; 9 nucleotides match TRBD2. The CDR3 spans 15 residues. Trimming cost V 1 base and J 7 bases; bases outside gene matches: 5. CDR3 region: CASSLVSGSVNEQFF. The CDR3 nucleotides are TGTGCCAGCAGTTTAGTTAGCGGGAGTGTGAATGAGCAGTTCTTC.